This TCR beta chain comes out of a study of regulatory T cells in long-lasting Graves disease. Study-wide points: Persistent patients had a count of shared public clonotypes (around 2,700) that exceeded that of new patients (about 870). Persistent disease showed a preference for TRBV28, TRBJ1-2 and TRBJ2-5.

Investigators prepared the TCR beta libraries by applying iRepertoire HTBI primers and Arm-PCR of CDR3 regions. Per the original methods: Overall, samples carried 62 TRBV and 13 to 15 TRBJ segments. TCRdb called the multiplex PCR reads again in MiXCR, with one record for every CDR3 protein. Here the V and J calls rest on TCRdb's processing, not on the authors' analysis. This table holds 650,000 to 700,000 distinct CDR3 sequences, around 30% found once. Time point given: persistent/refractory GD, antithyroid drugs over 5 years with positive TRAb. PBMCs provided the RNA from which the TCR library was made. Per the germline V gene, CDR1 is SEHNR and CDR2 is FQNEAQ (reference sequence). Trimming cost V 5 bases and J 4 bases, with 17 bases left between them. This CDR3 is built from 15 residues. To note about this clonotype: The target antigen is unknown.

The source of this sequence is a female donor with Graves disease. The V gene is TRBV7-9, the J gene TRBJ1-2; tentative D call: TRBD1 (6 bases). Material: peripheral blood mononuclear cells (PBMCs), obtained when the disease was refractory, from a patient treated with antithyroid drugs. CDR3 protein: CASSPGQGLGYGYTF. The DNA of the CDR3 is TGTGCCAGCAGCCCGGGCCAGGGGCTGGGCTATGGCTACACCTTC.